This entry describes one T cell receptor beta chain. Antigen specificity is unknown. This specimen belongs to a study of cytomegalovirus exposure and HLA in healthy donors. Points from the study as a whole: Available immune exposure information was restricted to CMV serostatus only.

The study ran its PCR with 60 Vbeta and 13 Jbeta primers. Sequencing used immunoSEQ multiplex PCR; TCRdb keeps in-frame clones, though not all of them. The sample lists some 120,000 clones, 80% to 85% occurring once. Likely unrecorded immune exposures existed in these nominally healthy donors. Deletions cut 4 bases from V and 0 bases from J, with 7 bases between. The CDR3 totals 13 residues. Germline V gene lookup returns CDR1 GTSNPN and CDR2 SVGIG (reference sequence). This TCR came from a woman aged 25 to 39 in good health and CMV-seronegative. The sequencing sample was made of PBMCs. The gene calls are TRBV30 and TRBJ1-3, with no clear D. DNA for the CDR3: TGTGCCTGGACACAGAACTCTGGAAACACCATATATTTT. Its protein product is CAWTQNSGNTIYF.